The sequence of this TCR beta chain was determined in a study of siplizumab effects on memory and regulatory T cells. Whole-study findings and limits: Naive T cells appeared more diverse than memory cells and seemed to be major alloresponse contributors. Poor capture below about 10^-5 frequency left most alloreactive clones unmapped to unstimulated subsets. Naive-or-memory phenotypes were unassignable for roughly 80-97% of proliferating CD4+ or CD8+ clones. Siplizumab conditions gave an average of around 64% Treg-derived mappable alloreactive CD4+ clones, versus roughly 25% for controls.

Clones were read by immunoSEQ multiplex PCR, and TCRdb kept only the in-frame ones, dropping some. The table has about 100,000 clones, 91% seen once. This CDR3 has 17 residues. As regards this clone: Its antigen remains unidentified.

The source is a human donor in good health. Some clones in this sample may be carry-over from other donors' samples. Sequences were obtained from CD4+ T cells sorted from blood. The V call is TRBV21-1, the J call TRBJ1-2. TRBV21-1 is described as a pseudogene. The CDR3 DNA reads as TGTGCCAGCAGCAACGAGGCGGCGAGGAGAGTTTTTGATGGCTACACCTTC. Its translation: CASSNEAARRVFDGYTF.